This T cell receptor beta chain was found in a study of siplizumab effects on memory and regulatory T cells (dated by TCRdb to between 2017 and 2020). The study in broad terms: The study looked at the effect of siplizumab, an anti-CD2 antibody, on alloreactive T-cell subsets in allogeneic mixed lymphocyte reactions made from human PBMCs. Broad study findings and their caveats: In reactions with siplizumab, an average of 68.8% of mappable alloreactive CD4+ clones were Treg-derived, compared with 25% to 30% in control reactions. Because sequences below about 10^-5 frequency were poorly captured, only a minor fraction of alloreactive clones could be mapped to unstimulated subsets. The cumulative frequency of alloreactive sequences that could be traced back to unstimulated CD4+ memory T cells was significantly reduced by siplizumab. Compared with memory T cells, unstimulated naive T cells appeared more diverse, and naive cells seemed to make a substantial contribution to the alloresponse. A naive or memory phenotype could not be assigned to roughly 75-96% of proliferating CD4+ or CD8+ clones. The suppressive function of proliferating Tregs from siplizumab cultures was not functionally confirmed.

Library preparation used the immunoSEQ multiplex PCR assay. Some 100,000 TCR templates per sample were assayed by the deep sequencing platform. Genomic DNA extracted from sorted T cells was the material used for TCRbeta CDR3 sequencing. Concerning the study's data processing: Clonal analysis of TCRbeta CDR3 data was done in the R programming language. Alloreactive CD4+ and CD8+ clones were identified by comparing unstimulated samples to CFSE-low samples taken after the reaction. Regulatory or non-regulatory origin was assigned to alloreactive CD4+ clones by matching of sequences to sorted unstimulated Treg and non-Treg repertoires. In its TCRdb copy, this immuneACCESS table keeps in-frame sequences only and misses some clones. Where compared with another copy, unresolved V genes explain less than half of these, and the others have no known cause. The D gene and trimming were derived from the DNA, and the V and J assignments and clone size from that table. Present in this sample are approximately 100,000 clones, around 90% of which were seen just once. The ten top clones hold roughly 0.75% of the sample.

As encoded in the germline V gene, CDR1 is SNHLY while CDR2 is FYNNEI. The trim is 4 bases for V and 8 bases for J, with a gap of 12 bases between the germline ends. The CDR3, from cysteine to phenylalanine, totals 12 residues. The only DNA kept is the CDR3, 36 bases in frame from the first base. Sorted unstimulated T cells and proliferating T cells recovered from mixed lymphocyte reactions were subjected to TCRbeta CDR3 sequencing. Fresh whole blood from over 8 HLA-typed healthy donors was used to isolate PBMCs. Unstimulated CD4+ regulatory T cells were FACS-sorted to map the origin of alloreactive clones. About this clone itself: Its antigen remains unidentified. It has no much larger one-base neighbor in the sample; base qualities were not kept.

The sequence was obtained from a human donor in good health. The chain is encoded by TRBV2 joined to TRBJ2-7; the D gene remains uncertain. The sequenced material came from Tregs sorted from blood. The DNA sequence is TGTGCCAGCAGTGCCGGTGCGTCCCAGCAGTACTTC. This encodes CASSAGASQQYF.